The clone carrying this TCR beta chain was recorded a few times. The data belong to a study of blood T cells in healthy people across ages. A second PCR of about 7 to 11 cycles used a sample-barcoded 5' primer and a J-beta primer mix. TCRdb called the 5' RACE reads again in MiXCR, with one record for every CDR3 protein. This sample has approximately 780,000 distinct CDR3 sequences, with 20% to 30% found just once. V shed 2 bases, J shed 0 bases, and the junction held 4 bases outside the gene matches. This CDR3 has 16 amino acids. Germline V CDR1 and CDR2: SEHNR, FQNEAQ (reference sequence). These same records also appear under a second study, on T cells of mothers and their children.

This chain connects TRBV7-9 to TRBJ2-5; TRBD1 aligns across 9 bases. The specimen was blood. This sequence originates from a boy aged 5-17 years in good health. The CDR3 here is CASSLLGQGHQETQYF. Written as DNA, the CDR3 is TGTGCCAGCAGCTTATTGGGACAGGGCCACCAAGAGACCCAGTACTTC. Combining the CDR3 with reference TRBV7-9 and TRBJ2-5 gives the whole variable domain DTGVSQNPRHKITKRGQNVTFRCDPISEHNRLYWYRQTLGQGPEFLTYFQNEAQLEKSRLLSDRFSAERPKGSFSTLEIQRTEQGDSAMYLCASSLLGQGHQETQYFGPGTRLLVL.